Listed below are T cell receptor beta chains from one sample, sequenced in a study of cytomegalovirus exposure and HLA in healthy donors. Assay: immunoSEQ multiplex PCR; the TCRdb copy retains only in-frame clones and omits some. This table has roughly 150,000 clones, just under 90% appearing once. The sequencing sample was made of PBMCs. Receptors were obtained from a man aged 18 to 29 in good health and CMV-seropositive. CDR3s include the opening cysteine and the closing phenylalanine or tryptophan.

v_call	j_call	cdr3_aa
TRBV9	TRBJ2-2	CASSVVSSTGELFF
TRBV9	TRBJ2-3	CASSVAFGRASSSTDTQYF
TRBV19	TRBJ2-1	CASSIAPSGALNEQFF
TRBV18	TRBJ2-7	CASSLTAGSKYEQYF
TRBV7-8	TRBJ2-3	CASSLDGGEADTQYF
TRBV4-1	TRBJ2-5	CASSQDRTEATQYF
TRBV25-1	TRBJ1-3	CASSEYIGNTIYF
TRBV7-8	TRBJ2-3	CASSLVSGSGRRTDTQYF
TRBV5-1	TRBJ1-2	CASSLPGQSYGYTF
TRBV7-3	TRBJ2-2	CASSSLAGVGTGELFF
TRBV4-1	TRBJ2-1	CASSHPGTSGALGYNEQFF
TRBV29-1	TRBJ2-5	CSVGKESGQVFSYQETQYF
TRBV6-6	TRBJ2-7	CASSPGPYEQYF
TRBV2	TRBJ1-2	CASRGTGGYGYTF
TRBV19	TRBJ2-5	CASSGGTETQYF
TRBV19	TRBJ2-1	CASSMASGKSSYNEQFF